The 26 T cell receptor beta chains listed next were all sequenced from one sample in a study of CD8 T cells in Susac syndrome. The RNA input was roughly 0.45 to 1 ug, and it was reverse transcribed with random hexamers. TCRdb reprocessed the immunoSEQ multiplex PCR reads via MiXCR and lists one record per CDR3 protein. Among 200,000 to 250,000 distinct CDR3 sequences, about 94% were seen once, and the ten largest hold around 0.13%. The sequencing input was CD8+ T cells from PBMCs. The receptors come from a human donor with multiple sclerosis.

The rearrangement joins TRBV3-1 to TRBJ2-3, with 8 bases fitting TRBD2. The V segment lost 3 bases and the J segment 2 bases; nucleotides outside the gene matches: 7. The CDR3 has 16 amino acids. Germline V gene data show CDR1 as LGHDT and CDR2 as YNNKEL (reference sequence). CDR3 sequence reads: CASSQVGRGVTDTQYF. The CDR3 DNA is TGTGCCAGCAGCCAGGTGGGGCGGGGGGTCACAGATACGCAGTATTTT.

The chain's CDR3 is CASSGHRRGAEETQYF. Written as DNA, the CDR3 is TGTGCCAGCAGTGGCCACCGACGGGGGGCCGAAGAGACCCAGTACTTC. This rearrangement joins TRBV6-1 to TRBJ2-5, with D possibly TRBD2 on 7 matching bases. CDR1 is MNHNS and CDR2 is SASEGT in the germline V gene. V gave up 4 bases and J gave up 3 bases, with 18 bases separating them. This CDR3 region has 16 residues.

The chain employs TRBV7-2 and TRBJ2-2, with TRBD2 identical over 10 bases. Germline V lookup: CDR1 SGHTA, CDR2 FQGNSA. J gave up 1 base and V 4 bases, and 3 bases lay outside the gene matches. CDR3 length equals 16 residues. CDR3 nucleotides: TGTGCCAGCAGCTCATTAGCGGGGGGGAACACCGGGGAGCTGTTTTTT. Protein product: CASSSLAGGNTGELFF.

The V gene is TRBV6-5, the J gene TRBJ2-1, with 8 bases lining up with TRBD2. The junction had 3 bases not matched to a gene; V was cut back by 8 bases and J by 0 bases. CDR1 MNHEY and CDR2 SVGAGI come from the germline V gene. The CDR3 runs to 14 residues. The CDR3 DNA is TGTGCCAGCGCGGCGGGGGGCTCCTACAATGAGCAGTTCTTC. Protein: CASAAGGSYNEQFF.

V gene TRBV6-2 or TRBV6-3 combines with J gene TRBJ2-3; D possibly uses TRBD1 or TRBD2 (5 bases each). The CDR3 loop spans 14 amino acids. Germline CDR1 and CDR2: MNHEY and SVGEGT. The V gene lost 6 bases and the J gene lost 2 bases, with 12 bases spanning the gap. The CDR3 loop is CASSPGANTDTQYF. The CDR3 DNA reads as TGTGCCAGCAGCCCCGGGGCCAACACAGATACGCAGTATTTT.

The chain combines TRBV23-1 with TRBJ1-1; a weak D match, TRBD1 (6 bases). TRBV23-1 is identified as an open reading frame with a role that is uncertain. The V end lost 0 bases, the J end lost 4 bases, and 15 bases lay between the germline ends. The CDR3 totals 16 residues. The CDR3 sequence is CASSQSPWGAGTEAFF. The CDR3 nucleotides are TGCGCCAGCAGTCAATCGCCGTGGGGGGCGGGCACTGAAGCTTTCTTT.

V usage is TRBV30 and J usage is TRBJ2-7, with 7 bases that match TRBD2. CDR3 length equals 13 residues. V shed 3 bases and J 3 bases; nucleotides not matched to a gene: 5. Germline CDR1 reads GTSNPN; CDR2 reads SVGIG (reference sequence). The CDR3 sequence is CAWRGSGYYEQYF. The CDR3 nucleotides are TGTGCCTGGAGGGGTAGCGGGTACTACGAGCAGTACTTC.

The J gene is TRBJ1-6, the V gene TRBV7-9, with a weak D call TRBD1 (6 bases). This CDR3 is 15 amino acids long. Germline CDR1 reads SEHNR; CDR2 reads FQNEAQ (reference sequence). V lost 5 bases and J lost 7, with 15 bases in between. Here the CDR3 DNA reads TGTGCCAGCAGCCCTGAGACAGGCTGGAATTCACCCCTCCACTTT. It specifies CASSPETGWNSPLHF.

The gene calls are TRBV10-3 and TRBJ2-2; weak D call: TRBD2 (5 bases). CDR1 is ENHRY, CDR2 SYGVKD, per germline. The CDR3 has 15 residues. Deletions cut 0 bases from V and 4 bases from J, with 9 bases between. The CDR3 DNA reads TGTGCCATCAGTGAGTCTGGAGGTTCCACCGGGGAGCTGTTTTTT. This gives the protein CAISESGGSTGELFF.

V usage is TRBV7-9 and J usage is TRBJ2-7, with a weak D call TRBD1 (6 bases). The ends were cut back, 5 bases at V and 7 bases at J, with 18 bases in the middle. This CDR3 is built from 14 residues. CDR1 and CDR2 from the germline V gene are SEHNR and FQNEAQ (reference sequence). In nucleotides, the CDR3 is TGTGCCAGCAGCACTGGACAGTCTCTTTGGGAGCAGTACTTC. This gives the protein CASSTGQSLWEQYF.

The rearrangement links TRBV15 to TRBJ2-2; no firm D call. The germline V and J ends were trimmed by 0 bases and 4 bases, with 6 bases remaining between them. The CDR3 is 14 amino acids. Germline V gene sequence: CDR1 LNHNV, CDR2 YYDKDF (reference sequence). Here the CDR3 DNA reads TGTGCCACCAGCAGAGAGGGGTTCACCGGGGAGCTGTTTTTT. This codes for CATSREGFTGELFF.

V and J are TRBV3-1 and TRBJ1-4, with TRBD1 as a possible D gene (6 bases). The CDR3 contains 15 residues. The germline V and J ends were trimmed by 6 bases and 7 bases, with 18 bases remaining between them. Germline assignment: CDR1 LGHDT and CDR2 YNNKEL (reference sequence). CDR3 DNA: TGTGCCAGCAGTACTAACAGGGAGGATCGTGAAAAACTGTTTTTT. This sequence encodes CASSTNREDREKLFF.

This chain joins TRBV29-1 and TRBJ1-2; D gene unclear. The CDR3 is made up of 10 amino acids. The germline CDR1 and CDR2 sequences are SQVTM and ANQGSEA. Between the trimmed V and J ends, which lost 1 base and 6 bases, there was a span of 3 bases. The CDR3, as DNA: TGCAGCGTTGAAGTGAATGGCTACACCTTC. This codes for CSVEVNGYTF.

CDR3 loop: CASSYSSPHLNSYNEQFF. The CDR3 region has the DNA TGTGCCAGCAGTTACTCGTCCCCACACCTTAACTCCTACAATGAGCAGTTCTTC. V gene TRBV6-5 combines with J gene TRBJ2-1, with D hard to call. V gave up 0 bases and J gave up 0 bases, with 15 bases separating them. The V gene's germline CDR1 is MNHEY and CDR2 SVGAGI. The length of the CDR3 is 18 residues.

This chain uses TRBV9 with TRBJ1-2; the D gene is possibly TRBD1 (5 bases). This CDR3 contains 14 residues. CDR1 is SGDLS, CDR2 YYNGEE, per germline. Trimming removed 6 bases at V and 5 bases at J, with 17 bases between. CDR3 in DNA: TGTGCCAGCACCCCAGGTGAGGGGCCGTATGGCTACACCTTC. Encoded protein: CASTPGEGPYGYTF.

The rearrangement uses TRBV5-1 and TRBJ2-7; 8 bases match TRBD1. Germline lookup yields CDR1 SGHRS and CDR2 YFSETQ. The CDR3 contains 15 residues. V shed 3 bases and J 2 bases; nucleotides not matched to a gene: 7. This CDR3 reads CASSYGTGRAYEQYF. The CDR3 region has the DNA TGCGCCAGCAGCTACGGGACAGGAAGGGCCTACGAGCAGTACTTC.

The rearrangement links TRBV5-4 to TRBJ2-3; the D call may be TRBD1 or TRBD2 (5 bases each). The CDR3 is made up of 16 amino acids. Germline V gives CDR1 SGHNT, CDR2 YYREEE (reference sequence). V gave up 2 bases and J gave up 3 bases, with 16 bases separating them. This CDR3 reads CASSLEGPGGTDTQYF. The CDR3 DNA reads TGTGCCAGCAGCTTAGAGGGACCGGGTGGGACAGATACGCAGTATTTT.

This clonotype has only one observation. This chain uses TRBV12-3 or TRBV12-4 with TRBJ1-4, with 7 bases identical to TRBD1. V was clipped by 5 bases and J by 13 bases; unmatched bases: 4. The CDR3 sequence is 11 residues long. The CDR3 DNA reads TGTGCCAGCAGTCCAGGGGGTGGACTGTTTTTT. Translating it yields CASSPGGGLFF.

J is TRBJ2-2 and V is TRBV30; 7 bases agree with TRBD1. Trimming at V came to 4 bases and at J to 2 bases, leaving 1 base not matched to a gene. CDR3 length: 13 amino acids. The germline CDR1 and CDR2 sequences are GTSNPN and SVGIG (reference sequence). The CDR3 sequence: CAWTGGNTGELFF. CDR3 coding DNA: TGTGCCTGGACAGGGGGAAACACCGGGGAGCTGTTTTTT. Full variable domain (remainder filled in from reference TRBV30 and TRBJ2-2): SQTIHQWPATLVQPVGSPLSLECTVEGTSNPNLYWYRQAAGRGLQLLFYSVGIGQISSEVPQNLSASRPQDRQFILSSKKLLLSDSGFYLCAWTGGNTGELFFGEGSRLTVL.

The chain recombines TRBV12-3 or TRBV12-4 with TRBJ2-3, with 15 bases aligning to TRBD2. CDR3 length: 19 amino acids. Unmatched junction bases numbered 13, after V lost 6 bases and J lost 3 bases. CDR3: CASSRTSGRAMDVTDTQYF. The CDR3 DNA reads TGTGCCAGCAGCCGGACTAGCGGGAGGGCCATGGATGTAACAGATACGCAGTATTTT.

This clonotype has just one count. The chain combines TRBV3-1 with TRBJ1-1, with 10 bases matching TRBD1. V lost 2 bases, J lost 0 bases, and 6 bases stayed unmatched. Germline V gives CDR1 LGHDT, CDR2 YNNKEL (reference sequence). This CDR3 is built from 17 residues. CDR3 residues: CASSQLTGGPLNTEAFF. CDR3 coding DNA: TGTGCCAGCAGCCAACTGACAGGGGGCCCATTGAACACTGAAGCTTTCTTT.

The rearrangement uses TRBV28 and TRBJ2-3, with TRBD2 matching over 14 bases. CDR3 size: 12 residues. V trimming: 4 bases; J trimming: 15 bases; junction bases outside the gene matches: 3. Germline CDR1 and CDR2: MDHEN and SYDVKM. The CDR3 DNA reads TGTGCCAGCAGTTCGGGACTAGCGGGAGATTATTTT. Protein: CASSSGLAGDYF. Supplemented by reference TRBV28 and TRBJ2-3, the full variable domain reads DVKVTQSSRYLVKRTGEKVFLECVQDMDHENMFWYRQDPGLGLRLIYFSYDVKMKEKGDIPEGYSVSREKKERFSLILESASTNQTSMYLCASSSGLAGDYFGPGTRLTVL.

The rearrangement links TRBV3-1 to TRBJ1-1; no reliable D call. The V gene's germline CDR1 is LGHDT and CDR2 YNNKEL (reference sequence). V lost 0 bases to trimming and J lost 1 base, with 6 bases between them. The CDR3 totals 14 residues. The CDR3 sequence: CASSQEVENTEAFF. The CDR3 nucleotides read TGTGCCAGCAGCCAAGAGGTAGAGAACACTGAAGCTTTCTTT.

CDR3 nucleotides: TGTGCCATCAGTGACGCTGAAAAACTGTTTTTT. This codes for CAISDAEKLFF. V usage is TRBV10-3 and J usage is TRBJ1-4; D not resolved. The CDR3 is made up of 11 amino acids. V lost 3 bases and J lost 7, with 3 bases in between. CDR1 is ENHRY, CDR2 SYGVKD, per germline.

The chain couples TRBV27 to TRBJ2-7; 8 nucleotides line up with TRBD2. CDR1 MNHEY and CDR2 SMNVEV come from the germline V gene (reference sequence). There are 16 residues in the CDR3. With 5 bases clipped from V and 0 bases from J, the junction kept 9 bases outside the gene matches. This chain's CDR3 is CASSPQGAGASYEQYF. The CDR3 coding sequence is TGTGCCAGCAGTCCCCAGGGAGCGGGGGCCTCCTACGAGCAGTACTTC.

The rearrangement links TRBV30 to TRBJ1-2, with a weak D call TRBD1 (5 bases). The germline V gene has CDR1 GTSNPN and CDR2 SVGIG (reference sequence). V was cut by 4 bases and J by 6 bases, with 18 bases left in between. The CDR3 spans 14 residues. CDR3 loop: CAWNLAGPLDGYTF. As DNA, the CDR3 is TGTGCCTGGAATTTGGCAGGGCCCCTGGATGGCTACACCTTC.